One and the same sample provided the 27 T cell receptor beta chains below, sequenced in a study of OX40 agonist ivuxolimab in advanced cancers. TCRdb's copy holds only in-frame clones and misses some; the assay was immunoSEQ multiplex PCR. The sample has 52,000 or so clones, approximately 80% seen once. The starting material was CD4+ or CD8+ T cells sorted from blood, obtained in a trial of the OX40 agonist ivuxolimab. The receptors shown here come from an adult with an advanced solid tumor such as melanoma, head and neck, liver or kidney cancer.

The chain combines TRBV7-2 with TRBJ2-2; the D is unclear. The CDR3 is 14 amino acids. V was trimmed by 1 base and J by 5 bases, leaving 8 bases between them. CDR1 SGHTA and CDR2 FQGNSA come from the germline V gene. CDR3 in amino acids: CASSLVTSTGELFF. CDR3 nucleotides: TGTGCCAGCAGCTTAGTTACGTCGACCGGGGAGCTGTTTTTT.

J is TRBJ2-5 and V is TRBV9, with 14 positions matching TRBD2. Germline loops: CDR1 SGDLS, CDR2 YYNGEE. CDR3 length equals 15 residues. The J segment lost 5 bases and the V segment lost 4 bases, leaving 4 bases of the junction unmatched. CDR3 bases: TGTGCCAGCAGCCCCCGGACTAGCGGGAGGGAGACCCAGTACTTC. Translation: CASSPRTSGRETQYF.

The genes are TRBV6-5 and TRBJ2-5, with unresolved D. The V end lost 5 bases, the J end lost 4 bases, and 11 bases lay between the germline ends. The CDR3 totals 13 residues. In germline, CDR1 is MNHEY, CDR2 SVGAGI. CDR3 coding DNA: TGTGCCAGCAGTGTGGAGAGTGGAGAGACCCAGTACTTC. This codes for CASSVESGETQYF.

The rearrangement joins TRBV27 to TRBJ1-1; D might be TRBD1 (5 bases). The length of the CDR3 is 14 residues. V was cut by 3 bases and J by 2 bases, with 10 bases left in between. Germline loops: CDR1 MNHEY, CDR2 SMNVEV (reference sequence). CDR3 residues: CASSFLGANTEAFF. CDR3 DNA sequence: TGTGCCAGCAGTTTCTTAGGGGCTAACACTGAAGCTTTCTTT.

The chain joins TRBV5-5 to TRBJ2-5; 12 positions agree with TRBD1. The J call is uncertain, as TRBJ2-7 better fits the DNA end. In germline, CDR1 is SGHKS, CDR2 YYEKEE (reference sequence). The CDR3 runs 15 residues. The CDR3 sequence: CASSLGTGGPYEQYF. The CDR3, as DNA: TGTGCCAGCAGCTTAGGGACAGGGGGCCCCTACGAGCAGTACTTC.

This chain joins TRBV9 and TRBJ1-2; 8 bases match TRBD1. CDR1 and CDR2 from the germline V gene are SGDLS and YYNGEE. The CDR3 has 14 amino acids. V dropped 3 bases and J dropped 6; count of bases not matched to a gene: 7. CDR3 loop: CASSGLTGENGYTF. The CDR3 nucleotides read TGTGCCAGCAGCGGATTGACAGGGGAGAATGGCTACACCTTC. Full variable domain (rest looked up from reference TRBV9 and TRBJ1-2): DSGVTQTPKHLITATGQRVTLRCSPRSGDLSVYWYQQSLDQGLQFLIQYYNGEERAKGNILERFSAQQFPDLHSELNLSSLELGDSALYFCASSGLTGENGYTFGSGTRLTVV.

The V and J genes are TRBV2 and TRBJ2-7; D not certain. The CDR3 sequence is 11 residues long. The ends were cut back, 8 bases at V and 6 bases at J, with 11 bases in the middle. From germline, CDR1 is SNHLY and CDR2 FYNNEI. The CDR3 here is CASRLKVEQYF. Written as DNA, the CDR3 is TGTGCCAGCCGCCTGAAGGTCGAGCAGTACTTC. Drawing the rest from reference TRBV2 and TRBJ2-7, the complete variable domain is EPEVTQTPSHQVTQMGQEVILRCVPISNHLYFYWYRQILGQKVEFLVSFYNNEISEKSEIFDDQFSVERPDGSNFTLKIRSTKLEDSAMYFCASRLKVEQYFGPGTRLTVT.

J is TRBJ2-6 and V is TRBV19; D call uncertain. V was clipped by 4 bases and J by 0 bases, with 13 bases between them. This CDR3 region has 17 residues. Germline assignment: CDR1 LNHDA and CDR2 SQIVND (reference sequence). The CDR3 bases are TGTGCCAGTAGTACCCGACGGACGGCCTCTGGGGCCAACGTCCTGACTTTC. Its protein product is CASSTRRTASGANVLTF.

CDR3 residues: CASSPQGGGNQPQHF. The CDR3 DNA is TGTGCCAGCAGTCCACAGGGAGGCGGCAATCAGCCCCAGCATTTT. V and J are TRBV28 and TRBJ1-5; maybe TRBD1 (6 bases). The ends were cut back, 5 bases at V and 2 bases at J, with 13 bases in the middle. This CDR3 is 15 amino acids long. Per the germline V gene, CDR1 is MDHEN and CDR2 is SYDVKM.

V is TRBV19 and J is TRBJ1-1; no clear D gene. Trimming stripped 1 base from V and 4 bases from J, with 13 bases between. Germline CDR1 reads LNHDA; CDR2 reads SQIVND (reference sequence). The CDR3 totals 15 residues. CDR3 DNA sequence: TGTGCCAGTAGTATAGCTTCGGAATTGGGCACTGAAGCTTTCTTT. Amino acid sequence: CASSIASELGTEAFF.

The CDR3 DNA is TGTGCCAGTAGTCTTCGGGGAAGGGACAGCAATCAGCCCCAGCATTTT. Translating gives CASSLRGRDSNQPQHF. The chain links TRBV19 to TRBJ1-5, with D perhaps matching TRBD1 (5 bases). The CDR3 sequence is 16 residues long. V lost 5 bases and J lost 1, with 15 bases in between. Germline CDR1 reads LNHDA; CDR2 reads SQIVND (reference sequence). The full variable domain, in which reference TRBV19 and TRBJ1-5 provide the parts outside the CDR3, is DGGITQSPKYLFRKEGQNVTLSCEQNLNHDAMYWYRQDPGQGLRLIYYSQIVNDFQKGDIAEGYSVSREKKESFPLTVTSAQKNPTAFYLCASSLRGRDSNQPQHFGDGTRLSIL.

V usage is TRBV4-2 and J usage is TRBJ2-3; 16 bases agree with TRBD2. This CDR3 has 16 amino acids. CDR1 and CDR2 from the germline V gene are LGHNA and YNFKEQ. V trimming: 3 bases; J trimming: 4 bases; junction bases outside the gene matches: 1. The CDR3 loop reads CASSQGLAGGADTQYF. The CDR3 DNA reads TGTGCCAGCAGCCAGGGACTAGCGGGAGGGGCAGATACGCAGTATTTT.

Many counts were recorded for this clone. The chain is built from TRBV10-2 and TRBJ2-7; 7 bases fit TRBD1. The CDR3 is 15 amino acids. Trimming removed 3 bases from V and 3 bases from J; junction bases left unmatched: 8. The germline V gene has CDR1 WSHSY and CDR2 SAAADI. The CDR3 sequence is CASSEDGTENYEQYF. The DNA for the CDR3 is TGCGCCAGCAGTGAAGACGGGACAGAAAACTACGAGCAGTACTTC.

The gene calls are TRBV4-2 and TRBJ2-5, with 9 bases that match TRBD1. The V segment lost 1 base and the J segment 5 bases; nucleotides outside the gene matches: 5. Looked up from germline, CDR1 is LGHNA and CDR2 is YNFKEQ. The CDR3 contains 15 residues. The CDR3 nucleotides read TGTGCCAGCAGCCAAGGCAGACAGGGGGGGGAGACCCAGTACTTC. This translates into CASSQGRQGGETQYF.

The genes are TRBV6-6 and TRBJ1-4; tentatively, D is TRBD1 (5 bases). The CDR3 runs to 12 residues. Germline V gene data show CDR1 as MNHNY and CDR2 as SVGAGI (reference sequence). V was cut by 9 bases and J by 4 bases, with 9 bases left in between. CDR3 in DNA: TGTGCCAGTGGGGGAGGTAATGAAAAACTGTTTTTT. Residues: CASGGGNEKLFF.

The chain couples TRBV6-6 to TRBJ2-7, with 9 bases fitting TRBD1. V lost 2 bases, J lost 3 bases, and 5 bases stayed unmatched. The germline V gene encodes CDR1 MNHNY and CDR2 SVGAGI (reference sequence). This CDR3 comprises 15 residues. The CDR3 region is CASSYNSGQGYEQYF. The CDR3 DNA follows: TGTGCCAGCAGTTACAACTCGGGACAGGGCTACGAGCAGTACTTC.

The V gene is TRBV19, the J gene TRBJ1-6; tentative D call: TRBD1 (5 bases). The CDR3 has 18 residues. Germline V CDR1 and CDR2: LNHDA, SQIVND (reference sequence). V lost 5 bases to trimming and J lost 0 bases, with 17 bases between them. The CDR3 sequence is CASSPSRQSSSYNSPLHF. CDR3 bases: TGTGCCAGTAGTCCGAGCCGACAGTCGAGCTCCTATAATTCACCCCTCCACTTT.

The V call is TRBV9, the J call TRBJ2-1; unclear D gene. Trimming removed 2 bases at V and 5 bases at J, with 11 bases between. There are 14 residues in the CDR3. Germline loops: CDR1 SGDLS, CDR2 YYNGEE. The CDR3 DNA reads TGTGCCAGCAGCGTCGCCCCCCTTAACAATGAGCAGTTCTTC. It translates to CASSVAPLNNEQFF.

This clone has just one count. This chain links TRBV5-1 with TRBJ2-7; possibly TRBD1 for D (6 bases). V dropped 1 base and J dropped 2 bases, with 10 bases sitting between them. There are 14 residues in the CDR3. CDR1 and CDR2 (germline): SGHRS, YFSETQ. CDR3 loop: CASSLQGTPYEQYF. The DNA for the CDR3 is TGCGCCAGCAGCTTGCAGGGGACACCCTACGAGCAGTACTTC. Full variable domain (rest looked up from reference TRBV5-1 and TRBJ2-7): KAGVTQTPRYLIKTRGQQVTLSCSPISGHRSVSWYQQTPGQGLQFLFEYFSETQRNKGNFPGRFSGRQFSNSRSEMNVSTLELGDSALYLCASSLQGTPYEQYFGPGTRLTVT.

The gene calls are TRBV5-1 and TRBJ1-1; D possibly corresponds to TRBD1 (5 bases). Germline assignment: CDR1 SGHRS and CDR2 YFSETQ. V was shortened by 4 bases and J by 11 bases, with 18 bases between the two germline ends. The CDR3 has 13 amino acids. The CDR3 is CASSTPWTTKAFF. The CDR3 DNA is TGCGCCAGCAGCACGCCCTGGACAACAAAGGCTTTCTTT.

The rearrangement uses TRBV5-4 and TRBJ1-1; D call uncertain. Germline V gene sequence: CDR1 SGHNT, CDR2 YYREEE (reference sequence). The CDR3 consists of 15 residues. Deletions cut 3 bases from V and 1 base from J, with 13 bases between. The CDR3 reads CASSSVSTANTEAFF. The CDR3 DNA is TGTGCCAGCAGCTCGGTTTCGACGGCGAACACTGAAGCTTTCTTT.

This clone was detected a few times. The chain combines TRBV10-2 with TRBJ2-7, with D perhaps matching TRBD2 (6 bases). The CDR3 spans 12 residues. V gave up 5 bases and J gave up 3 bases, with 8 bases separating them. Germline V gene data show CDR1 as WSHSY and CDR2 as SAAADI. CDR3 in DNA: TGCGCCAGCAGTCGGGGGAACTACGAGCAGTACTTC. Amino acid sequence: CASSRGNYEQYF.

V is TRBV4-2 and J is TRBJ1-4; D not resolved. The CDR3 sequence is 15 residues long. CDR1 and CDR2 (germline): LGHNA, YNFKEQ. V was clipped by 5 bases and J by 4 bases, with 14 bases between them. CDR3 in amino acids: CASSLGTALNEKLFF. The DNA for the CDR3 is TGTGCCAGCAGCTTGGGAACAGCGCTTAATGAAAAACTGTTTTTT.

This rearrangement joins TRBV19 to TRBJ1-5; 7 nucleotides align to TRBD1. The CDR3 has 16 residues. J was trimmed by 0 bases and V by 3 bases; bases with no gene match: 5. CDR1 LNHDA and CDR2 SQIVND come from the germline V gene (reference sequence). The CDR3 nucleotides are TGTGCCAGTAGTATGCAGGGGGGCATTAGCAATCAGCCCCAGCATTTT. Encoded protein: CASSMQGGISNQPQHF.

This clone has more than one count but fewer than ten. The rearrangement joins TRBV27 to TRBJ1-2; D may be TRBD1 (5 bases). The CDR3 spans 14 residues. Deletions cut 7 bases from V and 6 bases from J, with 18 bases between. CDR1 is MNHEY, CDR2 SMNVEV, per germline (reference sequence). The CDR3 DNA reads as TGTGCCAGCACCCCGACGGGGGGGTGGAATGGCTACACCTTC. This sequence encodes CASTPTGGWNGYTF.

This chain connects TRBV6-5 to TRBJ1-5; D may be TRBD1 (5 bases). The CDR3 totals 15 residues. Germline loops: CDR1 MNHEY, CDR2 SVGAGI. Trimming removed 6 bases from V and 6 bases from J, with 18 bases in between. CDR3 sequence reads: CASSRLGGLGQPQHF. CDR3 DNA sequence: TGTGCCAGCAGCCGACTCGGGGGTTTGGGTCAGCCCCAGCATTTT.

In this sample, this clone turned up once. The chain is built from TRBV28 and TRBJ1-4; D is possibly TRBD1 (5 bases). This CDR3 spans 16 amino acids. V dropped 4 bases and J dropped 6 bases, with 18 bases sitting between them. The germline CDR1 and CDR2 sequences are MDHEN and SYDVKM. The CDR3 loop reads CASSSPRGRYYEKLFF. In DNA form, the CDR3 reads TGTGCCAGCAGTTCACCAAGGGGACGGTACTATGAAAAACTGTTTTTT.